These 14 T cell receptor beta chains share one sample of origin, sequenced in a study of T cell responses to AZD1222 COVID-19 vaccine. TCRdb's copy holds only in-frame clones and misses some; the assay was immunoSEQ multiplex PCR. Among approximately 94,000 clones, 88% were seen once, and the ten largest hold 1.8%. This specimen was peripheral blood, taken on day 0 of AZD1222 vaccination. These receptors all stem from an adult in good health.

This sequence joins TRBV5-1 and TRBJ2-4, with 7 bases lining up with TRBD1. Germline loops: CDR1 SGHRS, CDR2 YFSETQ. The V gene end was trimmed by 3 bases and the J gene end by 5 bases; junction bases not matched to a gene: 5. This CDR3 spans 14 amino acids. CDR3 sequence reads: CASSSSGQENIQYF. The CDR3 DNA reads as TGCGCCAGCAGCTCCTCAGGACAGGAAAACATTCAGTACTTC.

The chain combines TRBV5-6 with TRBJ2-5, with 11 bases matching TRBD1. The CDR3 consists of 19 residues. Per the germline V gene, CDR1 is SGHDT and CDR2 is YYEEEE. V gave up 0 bases and J gave up 5 bases; unmatched junction bases: 15. CDR3: CASSLAGQGAVSGTETQYF. CDR3 coding DNA: TGTGCCAGCAGCTTGGCCGGACAGGGGGCCGTGAGTGGCACGGAGACCCAGTACTTC.

J is TRBJ2-4 and V is TRBV7-8, with a tentative D call TRBD1 (6 bases). Germline-derived CDR1 and CDR2 are SGHVS and FQNEAQ. The CDR3 extends over 13 amino acids. The V gene lost 2 bases and the J gene lost 4 bases, with 6 bases spanning the gap. The CDR3 DNA is TGTGCCAGCAGCTTACAGGGGAAAAACATTCAGTACTTC. Its translation is CASSLQGKNIQYF.

This chain uses TRBV9 with TRBJ1-3, with D tentatively TRBD1 (6 bases). This CDR3 is built from 18 residues. V dropped 0 bases and J dropped 0 bases, with 16 bases sitting between them. Germline V gives CDR1 SGDLS, CDR2 YYNGEE. The chain's CDR3 is CASSVGGGGDYSGNTIYF. The CDR3 DNA sequence: TGTGCCAGCAGCGTAGGAGGAGGGGGGGACTACTCTGGAAACACCATATATTTT.

The chain recombines TRBV7-2 with TRBJ2-2; 10 bases line up with TRBD2. CDR1 SGHTA and CDR2 FQGNSA come from the germline V gene. This CDR3 contains 15 residues. Unmatched junction bases numbered 4, after V lost 4 bases and J lost 5 bases. CDR3 residues: CASSSGLAETGELFF. The CDR3 DNA follows: TGTGCCAGCAGCTCTGGACTAGCGGAGACCGGGGAGCTGTTTTTT.

This clone was recorded only once. This sequence joins TRBV30 and TRBJ2-1; possibly TRBD2 for D (7 bases). The germline CDR1 and CDR2 sequences are GTSNPN and SVGIG (reference sequence). V lost 0 bases, J lost 4 bases, and 16 bases lay in between. This CDR3 contains 16 residues. CDR3: CAWSVWGGLMYNEQFF. CDR3 nucleotide sequence: TGTGCCTGGAGTGTCTGGGGGGGGCTCATGTACAATGAGCAGTTCTTC.

This clone was seen only once. This sequence joins TRBV5-1 and TRBJ2-1, with D perhaps being TRBD1 or TRBD2 (5 bases each). CDR3 length: 16 residues. Trimming removed 6 bases from V and 2 bases from J, with 18 bases in between. Germline lookup yields CDR1 SGHRS and CDR2 YFSETQ. CDR3 sequence (DNA): TGCGCCAGCACCCCGGGGACCGGGCTAGCCTACAATGAGCAGTTCTTC. As protein: CASTPGTGLAYNEQFF.

The chain is built from TRBV6-5 and TRBJ1-2; TRBD1 might be the D (6 bases). The ends were cut back, 6 bases at V and 4 bases at J, with 18 bases in the middle. The CDR3 spans 15 residues. CDR1 is MNHEY, CDR2 SVGAGI, per germline. In DNA form, the CDR3 reads TGTGCCAGCAGACCATACGGGGCAGGGGCCTATGGCTACACCTTC. Its protein product is CASRPYGAGAYGYTF.

V and J are TRBV6-2 or TRBV6-3 and TRBJ2-3; 16 nucleotides agree with TRBD2. The V gene end was trimmed by 6 bases and the J gene end by 5 bases; junction bases not matched to a gene: 8. CDR3 length equals 17 residues. Germline loops: CDR1 MNHEY, CDR2 SVGEGT. The CDR3 sequence is CASSGTSGRGREDTQYF. CDR3 nucleotide sequence: TGTGCCAGCAGCGGGACTAGCGGGAGGGGTCGGGAAGATACGCAGTATTTT.

This chain links TRBV19 with TRBJ2-1; D may be TRBD1 (6 bases). The CDR3 is 15 amino acids. The ends were cut back, 9 bases at V and 6 bases at J, with 21 bases in the middle. Germline CDR1 reads LNHDA; CDR2 reads SQIVND (reference sequence). The CDR3 sequence is CASNWGTQRSNEQFF. The CDR3 DNA is TGTGCCAGCAATTGGGGGACACAAAGGTCCAATGAGCAGTTCTTC.

This chain uses TRBV14 with TRBJ1-4, with 8 bases aligning to TRBD1. V lost 5 bases, J lost 10 bases, and 9 bases stayed unmatched. From germline, CDR1 is SGHDN and CDR2 FVKESK. The length of the CDR3 is 14 residues. The CDR3 coding sequence is TGTGCCAGCAGCAGATCGGACAGGGACGGAAAACTGTTTTTT. Protein: CASSRSDRDGKLFF.

The CDR3 loop reads CASSITPGGEKLFF. The DNA of the CDR3 is TGTGCCAGTAGTATAACACCCGGCGGGGAAAAACTGTTTTTT. The V and J genes are TRBV19 and TRBJ1-4; D is uncertain. The V and J ends lost 2 bases and 8 bases respectively, with 12 bases between them. This CDR3 comprises 14 residues. The germline V gene has CDR1 LNHDA and CDR2 SQIVND (reference sequence).

The chain combines TRBV19 with TRBJ2-7; 11 bases agree with TRBD2. Germline CDR1 is LNHDA and CDR2 is SQIVND (reference sequence). V lost 4 bases to trimming and J lost 4 bases; unmatched junction nucleotides: 12. The CDR3 sequence is 17 residues long. In nucleotides, the CDR3 is TGTGCCAGTAGTAAAACTAGCGGGAGTTCATCGGCATACGAGCAGTACTTC. Translation gives CASSKTSGSSSAYEQYF.

The gene calls are TRBV19 and TRBJ1-1; D gene unclear. Germline V gene data show CDR1 as LNHDA and CDR2 as SQIVND (reference sequence). Deletions cut 7 bases from V and 11 bases from J, with 14 bases between. This CDR3 spans 11 amino acids. In DNA form, the CDR3 reads TGTGCCAGTATCTCCCCCCCGTTGGCTTTCTTT. It specifies CASISPPLAFF.